The T cell receptor (beta chain) under discussion was sequenced for a study of prognosis after radiotherapy for stage I lung cancer. Study summary: None of the non-small cell lung cancer patients was considered medically operable. General study findings and limits: A fall in unique TCR clone counts followed stereotactic body radiation therapy, with medians of roughly 10,000 versus 7,000.

The authors amplified TCR beta CDR3 from genomic DNA using two-round multiplex PCR. First-round PCR employed TRBV- and TRBJ-specific primers for each gene. A single record per CDR3 protein comes from TCRdb applying MiXCR to the multiplex PCR reads. The sample has some 35,000 distinct CDR3 sequences, 32% seen once. This CDR3 spans 15 amino acids. Germline CDR1 is SEHNR and CDR2 is FQNEAQ (reference sequence). The V end was cut by 1 base, the J end by 7 bases, with 14 bases between. This clonotype came up many times. What it binds is not known. The sequence was collected from a donor over 45 with non-small cell lung cancer. This chain connects TRBV7-9 to TRBJ2-1; TRBD2 might be the D (5 bases). The sequences come from PBMCs, collected before or after stereotactic body radiation therapy (not recorded which). The DNA for the CDR3 is TGTGCCAGCAGCTTAGGACACACGGGGAAGAATGAGCAGTTCTTC. Translating it yields CASSLGHTGKNEQFF.